This TCR beta chain was sequenced during a study of blood T cell repertoires in COVID-19. Overall study context: Donors in the United States, Italy and Spain gave samples during acute or convalescent COVID-19.

Per germline, CDR1 SNHLY and CDR2 FYNNEI. Germline trimming cut 4 bases from V and 0 bases from J; bases unmatched to any gene: 7. The CDR3 extends over 16 amino acids. Assay used: immunoSEQ multiplex PCR; TCRdb lists only in-frame clones, some missing. The sample yields 220,000 or so clones, approximately 80% seen once. The sample was peripheral blood. This TCR was recovered from a woman aged 55-70 years who had recovered from COVID-19. The chain is built from TRBV2 and TRBJ1-1; 8 nucleotides line up with TRBD1. The CDR3 bases are TGTGCCAGCAGTGGGGCAGGGGGCGTGATGAACACTGAAGCTTTCTTT. It translates to CASSGAGGVMNTEAFF.